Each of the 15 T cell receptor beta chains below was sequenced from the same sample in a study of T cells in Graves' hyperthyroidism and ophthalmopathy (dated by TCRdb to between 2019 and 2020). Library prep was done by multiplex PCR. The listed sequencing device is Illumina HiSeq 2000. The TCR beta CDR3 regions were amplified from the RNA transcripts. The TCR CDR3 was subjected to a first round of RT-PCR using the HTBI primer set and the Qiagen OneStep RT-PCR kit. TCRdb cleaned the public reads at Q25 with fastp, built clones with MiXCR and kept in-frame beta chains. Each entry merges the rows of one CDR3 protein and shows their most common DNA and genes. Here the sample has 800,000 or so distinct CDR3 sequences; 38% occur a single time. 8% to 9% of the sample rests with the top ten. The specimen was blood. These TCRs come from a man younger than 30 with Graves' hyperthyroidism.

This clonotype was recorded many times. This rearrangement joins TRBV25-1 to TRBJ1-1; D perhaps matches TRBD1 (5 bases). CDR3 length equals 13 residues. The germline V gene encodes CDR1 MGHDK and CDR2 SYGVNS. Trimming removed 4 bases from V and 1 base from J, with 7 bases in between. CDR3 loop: CASSAGQNTEAFF. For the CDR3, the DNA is TGTGCCAGCAGTGCCGGACAGAACACTGAAGCTTTCTTT. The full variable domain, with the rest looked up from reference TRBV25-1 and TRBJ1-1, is EADIYQTPRYLVIGTGKKITLECSQTMGHDKMYWYQQDPGMELHLIHYSYGVNSTEKGDLSSESTVSRIRTEHFPLTLESARPSHTSQYLCASSAGQNTEAFFGQGTRLTVV.

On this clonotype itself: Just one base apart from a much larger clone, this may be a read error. This CDR3 reads CASSLESDRTEAFF. CDR3 in DNA: TGTGCCAGCAGCTTAGAGTCAGACCGCACTGAAGCTTTCTTT. The chain uses TRBV7-9 and TRBJ1-1; D is unclear. Looked up from germline, CDR1 is SEHNR and CDR2 is FQNEAQ (reference sequence). The CDR3 runs to 14 residues. Trimming removed 1 base from V and 4 bases from J, with 10 bases in between.

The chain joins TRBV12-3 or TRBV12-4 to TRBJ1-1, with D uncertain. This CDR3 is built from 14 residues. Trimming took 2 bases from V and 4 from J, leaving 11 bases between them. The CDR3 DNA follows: TGTGCCAGCAGTTTAACCAGGTTTGGCACTGAAGCTTTCTTT. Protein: CASSLTRFGTEAFF.

The CDR3 spells CASSYGQGLYEQYF. CDR3 DNA: TGTGCCAGCAGTTACGGGCAGGGACTCTACGAGCAGTACTTC. The chain couples TRBV6-5 to TRBJ2-7; D perhaps matches TRBD2 (6 bases). CDR1 and CDR2 (germline): MNHEY, SVGAGI. This CDR3 spans 14 amino acids. Trimming cost V 2 bases and J 3 bases, with 11 bases left between them.

The CDR3 region has the DNA TGTGCCAGCAGCCCCGGGGACTTCCAGCCGTACGAGCAGTACTTC. It translates to CASSPGDFQPYEQYF. The chain has TRBV7-6 and TRBJ2-7; tentatively, D is TRBD2 (6 bases). CDR1 is SGHVS and CDR2 is FNYEAQ in the germline V gene. This CDR3 region has 15 residues. The V gene lost 5 bases and the J gene lost 4 bases, with 18 bases spanning the gap.

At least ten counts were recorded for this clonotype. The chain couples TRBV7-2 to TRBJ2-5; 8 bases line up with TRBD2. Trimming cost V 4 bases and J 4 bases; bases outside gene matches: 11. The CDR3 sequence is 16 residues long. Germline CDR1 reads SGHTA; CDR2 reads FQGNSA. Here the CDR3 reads CASSSDGGVSGETQYF. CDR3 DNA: TGTGCCAGCAGCTCGGACGGGGGGGTATCGGGAGAGACCCAGTACTTC.

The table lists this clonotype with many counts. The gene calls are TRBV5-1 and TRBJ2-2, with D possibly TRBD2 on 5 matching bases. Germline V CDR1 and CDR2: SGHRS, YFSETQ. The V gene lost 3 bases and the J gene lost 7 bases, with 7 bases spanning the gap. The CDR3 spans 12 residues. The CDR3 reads CASSSGNGELFF. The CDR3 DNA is TGCGCCAGCAGCTCGGGGAACGGGGAGCTGTTTTTT. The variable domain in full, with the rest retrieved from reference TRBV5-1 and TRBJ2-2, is KAGVTQTPRYLIKTRGQQVTLSCSPISGHRSVSWYQQTPGQGLQFLFEYFSETQRNKGNFPGRFSGRQFSNSRSEMNVSTLELGDSALYLCASSSGNGELFFGEGSRLTVL.

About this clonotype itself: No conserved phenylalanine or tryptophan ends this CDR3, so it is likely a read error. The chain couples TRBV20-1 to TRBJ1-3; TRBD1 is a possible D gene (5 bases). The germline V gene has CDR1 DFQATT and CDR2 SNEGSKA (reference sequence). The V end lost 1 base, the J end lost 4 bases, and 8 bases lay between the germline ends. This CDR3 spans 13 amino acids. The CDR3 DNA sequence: TGCAGTGCTAGAGGGGGCTTCGGAAACACCATATATCTT. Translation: CSARGGFGNTIYL.

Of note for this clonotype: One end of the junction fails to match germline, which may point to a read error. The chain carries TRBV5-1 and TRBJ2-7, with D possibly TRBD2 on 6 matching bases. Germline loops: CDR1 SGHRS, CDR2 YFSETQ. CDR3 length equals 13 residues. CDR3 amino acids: CASRSGDFYEQYF. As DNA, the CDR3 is TGTGCCAGCAGATCCGGGGACTTCTACGAGCAGTACTTC.

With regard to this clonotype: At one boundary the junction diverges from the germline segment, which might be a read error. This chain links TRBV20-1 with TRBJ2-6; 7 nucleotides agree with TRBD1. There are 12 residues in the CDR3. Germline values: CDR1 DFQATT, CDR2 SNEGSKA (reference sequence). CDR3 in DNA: TGCAGTGCACGGACAGGCGAGAACACTGAAGCTTTC. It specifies CSARTGENTEAF.

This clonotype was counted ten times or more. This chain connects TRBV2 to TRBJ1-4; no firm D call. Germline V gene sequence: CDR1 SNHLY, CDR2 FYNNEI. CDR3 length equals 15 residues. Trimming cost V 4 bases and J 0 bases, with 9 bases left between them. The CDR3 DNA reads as TGTGCCAGCAGTGGACTTTCTGCAACTAATGAAAAACTGTTTTTT. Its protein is CASSGLSATNEKLFF.

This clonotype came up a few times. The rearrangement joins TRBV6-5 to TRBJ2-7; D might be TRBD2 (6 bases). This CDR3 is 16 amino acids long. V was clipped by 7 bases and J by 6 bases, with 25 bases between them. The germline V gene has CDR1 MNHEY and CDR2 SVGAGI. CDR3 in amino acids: CASTPSVGGFAAEQYF. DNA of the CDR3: TGTGCCAGCACCCCCTCCGTCGGAGGGTTCGCAGCCGAGCAGTACTTC.

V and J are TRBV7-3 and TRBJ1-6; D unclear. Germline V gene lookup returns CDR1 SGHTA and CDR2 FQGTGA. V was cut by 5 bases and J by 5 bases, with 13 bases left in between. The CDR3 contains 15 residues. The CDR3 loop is CASSPGSTDNSPLHF. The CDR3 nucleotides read TGTGCCAGCAGCCCCGGTAGTACCGATAATTCACCCCTCCACTTT.

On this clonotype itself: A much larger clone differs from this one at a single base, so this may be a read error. CDR3 sequence: CASSLAVRGKAFF. In DNA, the CDR3 is TGTGCCAGCAGCTTGGCGGTCCGCGGTAAAGCTTTCTTT. The V call is TRBV5-6, the J call TRBJ1-1; D remains ambiguous. V was shortened by 0 bases and J by 9 bases, with 12 bases between the two germline ends. The CDR3 loop spans 13 amino acids. Germline lookup yields CDR1 SGHDT and CDR2 YYEEEE.

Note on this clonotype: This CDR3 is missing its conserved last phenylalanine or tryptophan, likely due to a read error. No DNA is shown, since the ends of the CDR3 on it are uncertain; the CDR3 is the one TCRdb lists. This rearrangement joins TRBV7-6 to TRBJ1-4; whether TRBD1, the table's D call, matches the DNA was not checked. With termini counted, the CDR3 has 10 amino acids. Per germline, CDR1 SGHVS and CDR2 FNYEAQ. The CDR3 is CASSLRTGVS.